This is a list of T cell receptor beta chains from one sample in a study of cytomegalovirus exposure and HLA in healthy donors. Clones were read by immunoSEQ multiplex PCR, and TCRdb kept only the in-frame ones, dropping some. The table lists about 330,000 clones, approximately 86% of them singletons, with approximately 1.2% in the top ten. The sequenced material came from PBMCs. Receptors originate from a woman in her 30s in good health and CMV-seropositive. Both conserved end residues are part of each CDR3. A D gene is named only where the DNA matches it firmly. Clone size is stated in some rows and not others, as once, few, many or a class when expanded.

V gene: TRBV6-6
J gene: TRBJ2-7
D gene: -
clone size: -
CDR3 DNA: TGTGCCAGCAGCTCCCTCGGATCCTCCTACGAGCAGTACTTC
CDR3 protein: CASSSLGSSYEQYF

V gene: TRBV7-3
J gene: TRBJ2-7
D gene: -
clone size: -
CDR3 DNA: TGTGCCAGCAGCTTCAGGGTAGACGAGCAGTACTTC
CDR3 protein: CASSFRVDEQYF

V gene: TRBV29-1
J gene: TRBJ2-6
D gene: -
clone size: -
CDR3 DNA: TGCAGCGTTGCGAGCGTAAGATCTCACTCTGGGGCCAACGTCCTGACTTTC
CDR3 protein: CSVASVRSHSGANVLTF

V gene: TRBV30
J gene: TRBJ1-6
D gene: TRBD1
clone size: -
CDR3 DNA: TGTGCCTGGAGGTCGTACGGAGGACAGGGGAATTCACCCCTCCACTTT
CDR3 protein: CAWRSYGGQGNSPLHF

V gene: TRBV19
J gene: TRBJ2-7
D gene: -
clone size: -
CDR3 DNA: TGTGCCAGTAGTATAGGTAAGAACTCCTACGAGCAGTACTTC
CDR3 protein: CASSIGKNSYEQYF

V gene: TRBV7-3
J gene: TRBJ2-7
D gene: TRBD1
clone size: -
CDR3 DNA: TGTGCCAGCAGCGCCCAGACAGGGGGCTACGAGCAGTACTTC
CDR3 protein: CASSAQTGGYEQYF

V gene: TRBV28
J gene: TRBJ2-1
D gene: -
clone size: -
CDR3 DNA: TGTGCCAGCAGTTTAATAGGTGCGGGTCAAGCGTACAATGAGCAGTTCTTC
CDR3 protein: CASSLIGAGQAYNEQFF

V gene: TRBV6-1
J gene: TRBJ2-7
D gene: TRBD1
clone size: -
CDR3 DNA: TGTGCCAGCAGTGCGGACAGGGGCCTCTACGAGCAGTACTTC
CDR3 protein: CASSADRGLYEQYF

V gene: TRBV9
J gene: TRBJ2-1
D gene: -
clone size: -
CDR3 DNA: TGTGCCAGCAGCGTAGCTCTGACCTACAATGAGCAGTTCTTC
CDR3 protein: CASSVALTYNEQFF

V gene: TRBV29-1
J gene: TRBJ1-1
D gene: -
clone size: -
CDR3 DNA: TGCAGCGTTGCAGGGCGGGCGAACACTGAAGCTTTCTTT
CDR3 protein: CSVAGRANTEAFF

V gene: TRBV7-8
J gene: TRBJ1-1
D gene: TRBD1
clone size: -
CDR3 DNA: TGTGCCAGCAGCTCCGACCGGGACAGACCCAACACTGAAGCTTTCTTT
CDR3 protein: CASSSDRDRPNTEAFF

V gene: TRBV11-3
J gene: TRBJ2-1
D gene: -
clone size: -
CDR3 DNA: TGTGCCAGCAGCTTAGTCTCCGGCGGGGATGAGCAGTTCTTC
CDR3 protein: CASSLVSGGDEQFF

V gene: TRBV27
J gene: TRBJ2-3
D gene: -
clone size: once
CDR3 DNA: TGTGCCAGCAGACTCTTGGGTCTAGCCTCCTTTACAGATACGCAGTATTTT
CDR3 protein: CASRLLGLASFTDTQYF

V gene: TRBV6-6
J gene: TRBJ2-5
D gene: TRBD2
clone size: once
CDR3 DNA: TGTGCCAGCAGTGGATCTAGCGGGAGGGCCCGGGAGACCCAGTACTTC
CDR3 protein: CASSGSSGRARETQYF

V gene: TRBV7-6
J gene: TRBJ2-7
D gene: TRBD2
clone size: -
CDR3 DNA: TGTGCCAGCAGCTTAGAGTTCGCGGGAGGAGCCTACGAGCAGTACTTC
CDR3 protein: CASSLEFAGGAYEQYF

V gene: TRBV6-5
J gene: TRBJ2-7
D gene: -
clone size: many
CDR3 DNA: TGTGCCAGCAGTTATGGTCAGGATAAGTACGAGCAGTACTTC
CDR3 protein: CASSYGQDKYEQYF

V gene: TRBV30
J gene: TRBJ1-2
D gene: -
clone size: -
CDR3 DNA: TGTGCCTGGAGCCGAGGGGGGGGGCACTACACCTTC
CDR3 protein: CAWSRGGGHYTF

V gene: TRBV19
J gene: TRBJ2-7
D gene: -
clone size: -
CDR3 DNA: TGTGCCAGTAGTATAGGGCAGGGCTTCGGGCACGAGCAGTACTTC
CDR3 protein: CASSIGQGFGHEQYF